This TCR beta chain emerged from a study of T cell changes during pregnancy in multiple sclerosis. Sequencing was performed with immunoSEQ multiplex PCR; in TCRdb, only in-frame clones are kept and a portion is missing. The sample carries approximately 88,000 clones, about 95% recorded once. With 4 bases clipped from V and 5 bases from J, the junction kept 8 bases outside the gene matches. Germline V lookup: CDR1 MNHNY, CDR2 SVGAGI (reference sequence). CDR3 size: 15 residues. The TCR was taken from a female donor with multiple sclerosis, enrolled in a pregnancy study. The material sequenced was peripheral blood, taken in the second trimester of pregnancy. The chain is built from TRBV6-6 and TRBJ1-1; 9 bases fit TRBD1. The DNA of the CDR3 is TGTGCCAGCAGTTCCGGGGGACAGGGCAGGACTGAAGCTTTCTTT. This translates into CASSSGGQGRTEAFF.